Shown below are 27 T cell receptor beta chains from a single sample sequenced in a study of blood T cell repertoires in COVID-19. The method was immunoSEQ multiplex PCR; TCRdb's version includes in-frame clones alone and lacks a portion of them. The sample contains over 250,000 clones, approximately 86% of which appear only once. The specimen sequenced was PBMCs or T cells enriched from blood (not recorded which). These receptors all come from a woman aged 18-29 years who had recovered from COVID-19.

The chain employs TRBV6-1 and TRBJ2-1, with D possibly matching TRBD1 (5 bases). Germline loops: CDR1 MNHNS, CDR2 SASEGT. Trimming shortened V by 2 bases and J by 4 bases, and 12 bases separated the two germline ends. The CDR3 loop spans 15 amino acids. CDR3 bases: TGTGCCAGCAGTGAACAGGGAATGGGTTACAATGAGCAGTTCTTC. Translation gives CASSEQGMGYNEQFF.

This chain joins TRBV7-9 and TRBJ1-1; 10 nucleotides match TRBD1. V dropped 1 base and J dropped 3; count of bases not matched to a gene: 5. This CDR3 is built from 16 residues. In germline, CDR1 is SEHNR, CDR2 FQNEAQ (reference sequence). Written as DNA, the CDR3 is TGTGCCAGCAGCTTAGGCGGACAGGGGGGACACACTGAAGCTTTCTTT. Protein sequence: CASSLGGQGGHTEAFF.

The V call is TRBV4-3, the J call TRBJ2-7; 8 bases fit TRBD1. The length of the CDR3 is 17 residues. Per germline, CDR1 LGHNA and CDR2 YSLEER. V was clipped by 3 bases and J by 0 bases; unmatched bases: 10. Here the CDR3 reads CASSQYGQGLDSYEQYF. DNA for the CDR3: TGCGCCAGCAGCCAGTACGGACAGGGTTTGGACTCCTACGAGCAGTACTTC.

The chain has TRBV2 and TRBJ2-1, with 11 nucleotides matching TRBD2. Per the germline V gene, CDR1 is SNHLY and CDR2 is FYNNEI. With V trimmed by 4 bases and J by 2 bases, 4 bases remained unmatched. This CDR3 contains 16 residues. The CDR3 DNA reads as TGTGCCAGCAGTGGCTATAGCGGGGGGGCCTACAATGAGCAGTTCTTC. Amino acid sequence: CASSGYSGGAYNEQFF.

The chain joins TRBV5-4 to TRBJ2-1; TRBD2 might be the D (6 bases). CDR1 is SGHNT, CDR2 YYREEE, per germline (reference sequence). Trimming took off 2 bases at V and 0 bases at J, with 9 bases between the two ends. This CDR3 is built from 15 residues. The CDR3 bases are TGTGCCAGCAGCTTTAACGGGGGCTCCTACAATGAGCAGTTCTTC. It translates to CASSFNGGSYNEQFF.

The chain employs TRBV6-2 or TRBV6-3 and TRBJ2-7; 9 bases line up with TRBD2. The CDR3 sequence is 15 residues long. The germline CDR1 and CDR2 sequences are MNHEY and SVGEGT. The J segment lost 7 bases and the V segment lost 2 bases, leaving 9 bases of the junction unmatched. The CDR3 nucleotides are TGTGCCAGCAGTTACCCCGGGACTAGCTTGAGGGAGCAGTACTTC. Amino acid sequence: CASSYPGTSLREQYF.

The genes are TRBV4-1 and TRBJ1-1; 8 bases agree with TRBD1. Germline-derived CDR1 and CDR2 are MGHRA and YSYEKL. With 2 bases clipped from V and 0 bases from J, the junction kept 8 bases outside the gene matches. This CDR3 comprises 17 residues. CDR3: CASSQPGQGAMNTEAFF. For the CDR3, the DNA is TGCGCCAGCAGCCAACCTGGACAGGGCGCCATGAACACTGAAGCTTTCTTT.

The rearrangement uses TRBV9 and TRBJ2-2, with D hard to call. Germline assignment: CDR1 SGDLS and CDR2 YYNGEE. The CDR3 runs 12 residues. V was cut by 4 bases and J by 7 bases, with 8 bases left in between. The CDR3 is CASSPYNGELFF. CDR3 coding DNA: TGTGCCAGCAGCCCTTACAACGGGGAGCTGTTTTTT.

The chain employs TRBV7-2 and TRBJ2-1, with a tentative D call TRBD2 (6 bases). The CDR3 consists of 15 residues. Germline-derived CDR1 and CDR2 are SGHTA and FQGNSA. V lost 8 bases, J lost 3 bases, and 17 bases lay in between. The CDR3 is CASAREGGDYNEQFF. The CDR3 DNA is TGTGCCAGCGCACGTGAGGGCGGGGACTACAATGAGCAGTTCTTC.

This sequence joins TRBV5-1 and TRBJ2-7; the match to TRBD1 covers 8 bases. Germline V gene lookup returns CDR1 SGHRS and CDR2 YFSETQ. CDR3 length: 15 amino acids. V lost 0 bases to trimming and J lost 3 bases; unmatched junction nucleotides: 5. CDR3 coding DNA: TGCGCCAGCAGCTTGGCGCAGGGGGCGAGCTACGAGCAGTACTTC. This codes for CASSLAQGASYEQYF.

On this clone: Relative to the germline gene, one junction end is altered; a read error may explain this. The chain joins TRBV19 to TRBJ2-5; TRBD2 aligns across 7 bases. CDR1 is LNHDA, CDR2 SQIVND, per germline (reference sequence). CDR3 length: 14 amino acids. CDR3 DNA: TGTACCAGTAGTAAAGCGGGGACCCAAGAGACCCAGTACTTC. As protein: CTSSKAGTQETQYF. Variable domain in full (rest from reference TRBV19 and TRBJ2-5): DGGITQSPKYLFRKEGQNVTLSCEQNLNHDAMYWYRQDPGQGLRLIYYSQIVNDFQKGDIAEGYSVSREKKESFPLTVTSAQKNPTAFYLCTSSKAGTQETQYFGPGTRLLVL.

This clone showed up just a few times. The chain recombines TRBV19 with TRBJ1-5, with TRBD1 matching over 8 bases. Per the germline V gene, CDR1 is LNHDA and CDR2 is SQIVND (reference sequence). J lost 0 bases, V lost 4 bases, and 5 bases had no gene match. The CDR3 has 16 amino acids. CDR3 loop: CASSNTGTGSNQPQHF. DNA of the CDR3: TGTGCCAGTAGTAACACCGGGACAGGTAGCAATCAGCCCCAGCATTTT.

The chain couples TRBV5-4 to TRBJ1-2, with D unresolved. The CDR3 consists of 15 residues. CDR1 and CDR2 from the germline V gene are SGHNT and YYREEE (reference sequence). Trimming took off 4 bases at V and 4 bases at J, with 17 bases between the two ends. CDR3 bases: TGTGCCAGCAGCCCGGGAGCGGCCGTACGCTATGGCTACACCTTC. It specifies CASSPGAAVRYGYTF.

This chain joins TRBV7-2 and TRBJ2-5, with TRBD2 matching over 10 bases. The germline V gene encodes CDR1 SGHTA and CDR2 FQGNSA. V dropped 5 bases and J dropped 2; count of bases not matched to a gene: 5. CDR3 length: 15 amino acids. CDR3 amino acids: CASSPSGGGQETQYF. CDR3 in DNA: TGTGCCAGCAGCCCGAGCGGGGGGGGGCAAGAGACCCAGTACTTC.

The V gene is TRBV9, the J gene TRBJ2-1; 9 bases are shared with TRBD2. J gave up 6 bases and V 4 bases, and 14 bases lay outside the gene matches. Looked up from germline, CDR1 is SGDLS and CDR2 is YYNGEE. CDR3 length: 17 residues. The DNA of the CDR3 is TGTGCCAGCAGCCCCCGATTTGGTAGCGGGAGCGGCAATGAGCAGTTCTTC. The encoded protein is CASSPRFGSGSGNEQFF.

CDR3 bases: TGTGCCAGCAGCCCACCTGGGACTAGTAATGAGCAGTTCTTC. Encoded protein: CASSPPGTSNEQFF. This chain connects TRBV7-3 to TRBJ2-1; TRBD2 aligns across 8 bases. The CDR3 totals 14 residues. The V and J ends lost 5 bases and 7 bases, in that order; junction bases with no gene match: 7. Germline V CDR1 and CDR2: SGHTA, FQGTGA.

The chain combines TRBV28 with TRBJ1-2; D perhaps matches TRBD1 (5 bases). Trimming cost V 10 bases and J 4 bases, with 13 bases left between them. Germline V CDR1 and CDR2: MDHEN, SYDVKM. There are 12 residues in the CDR3. The CDR3 here is CAISRQGYGYTF. The CDR3 DNA is TGTGCCATATCTCGCCAGGGCTATGGCTACACCTTC.

The J gene is TRBJ1-2, the V gene TRBV28; perhaps TRBD1 as D (6 bases). The V gene's germline CDR1 is MDHEN and CDR2 SYDVKM. V was trimmed by 3 bases and J by 2 bases, leaving 10 bases between them. CDR3 length equals 14 residues. This chain's CDR3 is CASSFSGANYGYTF. CDR3 nucleotide sequence: TGTGCCAGCAGTTTTTCAGGGGCCAACTATGGCTACACCTTC.

The gene calls are TRBV5-8 and TRBJ1-2, with TRBD1 matching 8 bases. This CDR3 region has 14 residues. V shed 7 bases and J 6 bases; nucleotides not matched to a gene: 11. In germline, CDR1 is SGHTS, CDR2 YDEGEE. The CDR3 DNA reads TGTGCCAGCTATGGGCAGGGGGCCCGGGATGGCTACACCTTC. It codes for CASYGQGARDGYTF.

The J gene is TRBJ2-7, the V gene TRBV6-5; 7 nucleotides line up with TRBD1. CDR1 MNHEY and CDR2 SVGAGI come from the germline V gene. The CDR3 has 14 amino acids. V dropped 6 bases and J dropped 2; count of bases not matched to a gene: 7. CDR3 DNA: TGTGCCAGCAGACAGACAGGGCCGGCCTACGAGCAGTACTTC. Protein product: CASRQTGPAYEQYF.

This chain links TRBV5-1 with TRBJ1-2; D may be TRBD1 (5 bases). Germline V gene lookup returns CDR1 SGHRS and CDR2 YFSETQ. Deletions cut 0 bases from V and 4 bases from J, with 19 bases between. The CDR3 has 17 amino acids. CDR3 bases: TGCGCCAGCAGCTTGGCTATCGGTCCGCAGGGAACCTATGGCTACACCTTC. Translating gives CASSLAIGPQGTYGYTF.

The chain carries TRBV7-3 and TRBJ2-2, with 7 bases fitting TRBD2. This CDR3 region has 16 residues. The V gene end was trimmed by 5 bases and the J gene end by 0 bases; junction bases not matched to a gene: 6. Germline V gene sequence: CDR1 SGHTA, CDR2 FQGTGA. CDR3 sequence reads: CASSPFRGANTGELFF. Here the CDR3 DNA reads TGTGCCAGCAGCCCGTTTCGGGGGGCGAACACCGGGGAGCTGTTTTTT.

This chain connects TRBV7-2 to TRBJ1-1; D not certain. V shed 1 base and J shed 4 bases, with 16 bases lying between them. The CDR3 runs to 16 residues. CDR1 and CDR2 (germline): SGHTA, FQGNSA. CDR3 amino acids: CASSLELAGGLTEAFF. As DNA, the CDR3 is TGTGCCAGCAGCTTAGAACTTGCAGGAGGTCTCACTGAAGCTTTCTTT.

A single count supports this clone. This chain uses TRBV18 with TRBJ1-1; 8 positions match TRBD1. V lost 1 base, J lost 8 bases, and 6 bases stayed unmatched. The CDR3 runs to 14 residues. Germline assignment: CDR1 KGHSH and CDR2 LQKENI. CDR3 DNA sequence: TGTGCCAGCTCACCACGGACAGGGAGAGGGGAAGCTTTCTTT. Translating gives CASSPRTGRGEAFF. Full variable domain (missing parts from reference TRBV18 and TRBJ1-1): NAGVMQNPRHLVRRRGQEARLRCSPMKGHSHVYWYRQLPEEGLKFMVYLQKENIIDESGMPKERFSAEFPKEGPSILRIQQVVRGDSAAYFCASSPRTGRGEAFFGQGTRLTVV.

V and J are TRBV5-1 and TRBJ2-3; D is undetermined. CDR3 size: 15 residues. The germline V and J ends were trimmed by 4 bases and 1 base, with 13 bases remaining between them. Germline assignment: CDR1 SGHRS and CDR2 YFSETQ. The CDR3 nucleotides are TGCGCCAGCAGCGCTTCTTTCGCGGGCACAGATACGCAGTATTTT. This gives the protein CASSASFAGTDTQYF.

V is TRBV6-6 and J is TRBJ2-2; D not resolved. Trimming left V 6 bases short and J 5 bases short, with 16 bases between. The CDR3 is 15 residues long. The germline CDR1 and CDR2 sequences are MNHNY and SVGAGI (reference sequence). CDR3 sequence reads: CASSQFQAETGELFF. CDR3 coding DNA: TGTGCCAGCAGCCAATTCCAGGCCGAGACCGGGGAGCTGTTTTTT.

The gene calls are TRBV5-4 and TRBJ1-6; possible D gene TRBD1, 6 bases. In germline, CDR1 is SGHNT, CDR2 YYREEE (reference sequence). Trimming shortened V by 3 bases and J by 7 bases, and 20 bases separated the two germline ends. This CDR3 is built from 17 residues. CDR3 amino acids: CASSSRRNRVGNSPLHF. The DNA for the CDR3 is TGTGCCAGCAGCTCACGTCGAAACAGGGTGGGAAATTCACCCCTCCACTTT. Full variable domain (missing parts from reference TRBV5-4 and TRBJ1-6): ETGVTQSPTHLIKTRGQQVTLRCSSQSGHNTVSWYQQALGQGPQFIFQYYREEENGRGNFPPRFSGLQFPNYSSELNVNALELDDSALYLCASSSRRNRVGNSPLHFGNGTRLTVT.